This note documents a single TCR beta chain sequence. This clone's antigen is unknown. Per-nucleotide qualities are absent, and no much larger clonotype sits a single base away. Genomic DNA was extracted from sorted cells for sequencing of the TCRbeta CDR3 region. The immunoSEQ Assay was used for sequencing of TCRbeta CDR3 regions. Entries here come from immuneACCESS through TCRdb and include only in-frame sequences with V and J called. Some clones fail to appear in such tables; in the studies checked, an unresolved V gene covers under half of the shortfall, and the cause of the remainder is unknown. Present in this sample are some 70,000 clones, just over 85% of which were seen just once. The biggest ten clones account for 2.5% to 3% of the sample. The sample originates from a study of OX40 agonist ivuxolimab in advanced cancers. In terms of the full investigation: Ivuxolimab, which targeted the costimulatory receptor OX40 (CD134), was an agonistic, fully human IgG2 monoclonal antibody. Intravenous ivuxolimab was administered to patients every 2 weeks at six dose levels: 0.01, 0.1, 0.3, 1.5, 3 and 10 mg/kg. Of the 50 to 55 dose-escalation patients, hepatocellular carcinoma was present in about 20, melanoma in around 15, renal cell carcinoma in 9 and head and neck cancer in 9. The dose-escalation cohort was around 84% male with a mean age of about 65 years, ranging from 23 to 79. Patients were allowed to have had prior anti-PD-1, anti-PD-L1 or anti-CTLA-4 therapy, and around 43% of the dose-escalation patients had been treated with checkpoint inhibitors. Partial responses occurred in three dose-escalation patients: two with cutaneous melanoma and one with hepatocellular carcinoma. Peripheral TCRbeta sequencing was intended to test whether TCR sequence diversity was altered and clonal T-cell expansion was caused by ivuxolimab. The paper reports the monotherapy dose-escalation portion (N = 52 patients) of the phase I ivuxolimab trial.

From the germline V gene (reference sequence), CDR1 is LNHDA and CDR2 is SQIVND. The V and J ends are trimmed by 3 bases and 0 bases, leaving 12 bases between them. Reading from cysteine to phenylalanine, the CDR3 counts 16 amino acids. Of the read, only the CDR3 DNA is kept; its 48 bases are in frame from base 1. The trial excluded patients who had a history of autoimmune disease or were on systemic immunosuppression. Peripheral blood for TCR sequencing was collected from all dose cohorts at baseline, on cycle 4 day 1, and on cycle 7 day 1. The samples were drawn from a first-in-human, open-label, multicenter phase I dose-escalation trial of ivuxolimab. The trial enrolled adults with locally advanced or metastatic head and neck squamous cell, hepatocellular, melanoma or renal cell carcinoma. Before TCR sequencing, CD4+ and CD8+ T cells were separately sorted from peripheral blood. The paper's findings and limits, for the study overall: Partial responders in the 0.1-3.0 mg/kg groups had among the lowest normalized peripheral clonal expansion, especially among CD8+ T cells. Low levels of normalized T-cell clonal expansion were also shown by some nonresponding patients. At doses of 0.1 to 3.0 mg/kg, clonal expansion of both CD4+ and CD8+ blood T cells was observed from baseline to week 6. On average, CD8+ T cells showed more expanded clones than CD4+ T cells after ivuxolimab. The antigen specificity of the clonally expanded peripheral T cells was not determined.

The receptor's source is an adult with an advanced solid tumor such as melanoma, head and neck, liver or kidney cancer. Specimen: CD4+ or CD8+ T cells sorted from blood, collected in a trial of the OX40 agonist ivuxolimab. This sequence uses TRBV19 and TRBJ1-5, with the identity of the D gene unclear. The DNA reads as follows: TGTGCCAGTAGTATCCAGGCAGATTATAGCAATCAGCCCCAGCATTTT. This translates into CASSIQADYSNQPQHF. Beyond the CDR3, the reference TRBV19 and TRBJ1-5 genes provide the residues; the full variable domain reads: DGGITQSPKYLFRKEGQNVTLSCEQNLNHDAMYWYRQDPGQGLRLIYYSQIVNDFQKGDIAEGYSVSREKKESFPLTVTSAQKNPTAFYLCASSIQADYSNQPQHFGDGTRLSIL.